The rows below give T cell receptor beta chains drawn from one sample of a study of blood T cell repertoires in COVID-19. Using immunoSEQ multiplex PCR, the repertoire was profiled, and TCRdb retains in-frame clones only, with some absent. The sample consists of about 220,000 clones, around 83% of them appearing once. Input material: PBMCs or T cells enriched from blood (not recorded which). These receptors all come from a woman in her forties with acute COVID-19. Both conserved end residues are part of each CDR3. D genes are given only for firm matches. Some rows have no size entry. The others give once, few or many, or a class for an expanded clone.

.	TRBV18	TRBD2	TRBJ2-7	TGTGCCAGCTCACCGGCGCCTAGCGGCCCTTTCGAGCAGTACTTC	CASSPAPSGPFEQYF
.	TRBV27	.	TRBJ1-2	TGTGCCAGCAGTTTAGTTGCAGGGAAGCCCGTTGGCTACACCTTC	CASSLVAGKPVGYTF
.	TRBV19	.	TRBJ1-2	TGTGCCAGTAGTCCCAGTGGCTATGGCTACACCTTC	CASSPSGYGYTF
once	TRBV11-2	TRBD1	TRBJ2-2	TGTGCCAGCAGCTTAGTGAGCGGACAGGGGTACACCGGGGAGCTGTTTTTT	CASSLVSGQGYTGELFF
.	TRBV3-1/TRBV3-2	TRBD2	TRBJ2-2	TGTGCCAGCAGCCAAAGCGGGAAAATGAACACCGGGGAGCTGTTTTTT	CASSQSGKMNTGELFF
.	TRBV19	.	TRBJ1-5	TGTGCCAGTAGTATTGGTTTCCAGATCCCGAATCAGCCCCAGCATTTT	CASSIGFQIPNQPQHF
.	TRBV11-2	.	TRBJ1-3	TGTGCCAGCAGCTTCTCAGGGTCATCTGGAAACACCATATATTTT	CASSFSGSSGNTIYF
.	TRBV10-3	.	TRBJ2-1	TGTGCCATCAAGAGCGGCCAAGCCGCGAATGAGCAGTTCTTC	CAIKSGQAANEQFF
.	TRBV3-1/TRBV3-2	TRBD1	TRBJ1-4	TGTGCCAGCAGCGCCCGACAGGGGACTAATGAAAAACTGTTTTTT	CASSARQGTNEKLFF
.	TRBV5-1	.	TRBJ1-3	TGCGCCAGCAGCTTGATGCCCCTACAGGGCGGTGGAAACACCATATATTTT	CASSLMPLQGGGNTIYF
once	TRBV4-1	.	TRBJ2-5	TGCGCCAGCAGCCATCGCGACTTGTACCAAGAGACCCAGTACTTC	CASSHRDLYQETQYF
.	TRBV5-5	.	TRBJ2-7	TGTGCCAGCAGCTTGGGAACAGTTGGCTCCTACGAGCAGTACTTC	CASSLGTVGSYEQYF
few	TRBV5-1	.	TRBJ2-3	TGCGCCAGCAGCCCAGAACTCGGGACAAATACGCAGTATTTT	CASSPELGTNTQYF
.	TRBV9	TRBD1	TRBJ1-6	TGTGCCAGCAGCGTAGGGACAGGATCCGGATCACCCCTCCACTTT	CASSVGTGSGSPLHF
.	TRBV2	TRBD2	TRBJ2-1	TGTGCCAGCAGTTCCTCCCCCAGCGGGGGGTCTTACAATGAGCAGTTCTTC	CASSSSPSGGSYNEQFF
few	TRBV7-2	TRBD2	TRBJ2-1	TGTGCCAGCAGCTTTCGACTAGCGGGGCACAATGAGCAGTTCTTC	CASSFRLAGHNEQFF
.	TRBV18	TRBD2	TRBJ2-3	TGTGCCAGCTCACCCTTTCGACTAGCGGGGGCCAGGGTAGATACGCAGTATTTT	CASSPFRLAGARVDTQYF
.	TRBV10-1	.	TRBJ1-1	TGCGCCAGCAGTGAAAGACAGATCTCTGAAGCTTTCTTT	CASSERQISEAFF
.	TRBV5-1	.	TRBJ1-1	TGCGCCAGCAGCTTGTCGGGTTCGGGTTTTGAAGCTTTCTTT	CASSLSGSGFEAFF
few	TRBV12-3/TRBV12-4	.	TRBJ1-1	TGTGCCAGCAGGGGGCAGATAAACACTGAAGCTTTCTTT	CASRGQINTEAFF
.	TRBV18	TRBD1	TRBJ1-5	TGTGCCAGCTCAGAGGACAGGGTTCCCCAGCCCCAGCATTTT	CASSEDRVPQPQHF
.	TRBV29-1	.	TRBJ1-2	TGCAGCGTCCTTGGTCTGGGCGCCGACAATGGCTACACCTTC	CSVLGLGADNGYTF
few	TRBV9	TRBD2	TRBJ2-5	TGTGCCAGCAGCGTCGGGGGCGGGGGGACGCAAGAGACCCAGTACTTC	CASSVGGGGTQETQYF
.	TRBV4-2	.	TRBJ2-2	TGTGCCAGCAGCCCTCCCCCAGCAGACACGAACACCGGGGAGCTGTTTTTT	CASSPPPADTNTGELFF
.	TRBV19	.	TRBJ1-1	TGTGCCAGTAGTACTACGCGCTGGACTGAAGCTTTCTTT	CASSTTRWTEAFF
.	TRBV11-2	.	TRBJ1-4	TGTGCCAGCAGCTTAGATGAGGGACATCAGGTCCGACTGTTTTTT	CASSLDEGHQVRLFF
.	TRBV29-1	TRBD2	TRBJ2-3	TGCAGCGTGGACAGGACTAGCGGGAGTACAGATACGCAGTATTTT	CSVDRTSGSTDTQYF